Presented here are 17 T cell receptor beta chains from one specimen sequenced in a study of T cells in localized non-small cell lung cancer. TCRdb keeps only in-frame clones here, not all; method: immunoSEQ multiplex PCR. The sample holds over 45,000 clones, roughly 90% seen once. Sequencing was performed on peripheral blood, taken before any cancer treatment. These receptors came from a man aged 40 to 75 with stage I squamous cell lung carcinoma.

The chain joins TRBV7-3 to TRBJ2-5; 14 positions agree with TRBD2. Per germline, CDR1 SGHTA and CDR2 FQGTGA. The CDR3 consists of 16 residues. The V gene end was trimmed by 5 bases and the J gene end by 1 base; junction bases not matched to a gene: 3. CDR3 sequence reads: CASSPGLAGGQETQYF. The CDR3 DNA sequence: TGTGCCAGCAGCCCTGGACTAGCGGGAGGCCAAGAGACCCAGTACTTC.

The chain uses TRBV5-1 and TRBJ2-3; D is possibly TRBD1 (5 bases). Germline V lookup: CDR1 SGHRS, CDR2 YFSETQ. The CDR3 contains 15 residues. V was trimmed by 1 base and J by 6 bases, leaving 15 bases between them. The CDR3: CASSLQGVLGDTQYF. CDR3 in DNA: TGCGCCAGCAGCTTGCAAGGGGTTCTGGGGGATACGCAGTATTTT.

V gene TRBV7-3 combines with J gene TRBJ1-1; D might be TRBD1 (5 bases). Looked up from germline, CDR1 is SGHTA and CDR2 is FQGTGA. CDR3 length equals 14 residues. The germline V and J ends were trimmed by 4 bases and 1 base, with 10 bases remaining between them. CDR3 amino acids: CASSWGGANTEAFF. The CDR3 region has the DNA TGTGCCAGCAGCTGGGGGGGAGCGAACACTGAAGCTTTCTTT.

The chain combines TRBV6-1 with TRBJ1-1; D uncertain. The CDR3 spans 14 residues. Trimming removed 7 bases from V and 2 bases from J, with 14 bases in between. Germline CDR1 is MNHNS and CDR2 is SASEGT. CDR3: CASKEGSGNTEAFF. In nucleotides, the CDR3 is TGTGCCAGCAAGGAAGGCAGTGGAAACACTGAAGCTTTCTTT.

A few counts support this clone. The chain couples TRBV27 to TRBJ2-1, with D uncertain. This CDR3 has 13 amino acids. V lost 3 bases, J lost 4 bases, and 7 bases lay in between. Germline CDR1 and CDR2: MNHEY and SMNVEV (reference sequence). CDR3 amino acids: CASSFVDYNEQFF. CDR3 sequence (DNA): TGTGCCAGCAGTTTTGTAGATTACAATGAGCAGTTCTTC.

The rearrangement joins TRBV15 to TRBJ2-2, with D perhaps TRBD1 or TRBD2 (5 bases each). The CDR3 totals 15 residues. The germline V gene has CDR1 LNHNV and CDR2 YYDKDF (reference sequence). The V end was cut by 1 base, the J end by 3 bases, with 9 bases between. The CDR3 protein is CATSRGRGDTGELFF. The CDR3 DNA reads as TGTGCCACCAGCAGAGGCCGGGGCGACACCGGGGAGCTGTTTTTT.

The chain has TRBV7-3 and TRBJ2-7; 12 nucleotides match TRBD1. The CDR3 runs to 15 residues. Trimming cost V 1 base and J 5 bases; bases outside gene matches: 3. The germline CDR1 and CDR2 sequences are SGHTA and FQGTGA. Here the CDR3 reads CASSLMGQGANEQYF. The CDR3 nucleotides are TGTGCCAGCAGCTTAATGGGACAGGGGGCAAACGAGCAGTACTTC.

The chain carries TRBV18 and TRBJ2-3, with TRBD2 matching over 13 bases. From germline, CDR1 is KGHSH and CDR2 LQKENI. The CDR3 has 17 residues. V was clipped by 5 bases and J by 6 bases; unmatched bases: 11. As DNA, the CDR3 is TGTGCCAGCTCAACGACTAGCGGGAGGTCCCTCCCCGATACGCAGTATTTT. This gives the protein CASSTTSGRSLPDTQYF. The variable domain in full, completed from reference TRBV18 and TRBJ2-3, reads NAGVMQNPRHLVRRRGQEARLRCSPMKGHSHVYWYRQLPEEGLKFMVYLQKENIIDESGMPKERFSAEFPKEGPSILRIQQVVRGDSAAYFCASSTTSGRSLPDTQYFGPGTRLTVL.

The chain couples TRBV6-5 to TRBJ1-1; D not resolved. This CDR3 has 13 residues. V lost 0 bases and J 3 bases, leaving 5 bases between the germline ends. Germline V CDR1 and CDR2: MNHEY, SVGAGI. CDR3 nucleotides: TGTGCCAGCAGTTACTCGGAATACACTGAAGCTTTCTTT. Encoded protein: CASSYSEYTEAFF.

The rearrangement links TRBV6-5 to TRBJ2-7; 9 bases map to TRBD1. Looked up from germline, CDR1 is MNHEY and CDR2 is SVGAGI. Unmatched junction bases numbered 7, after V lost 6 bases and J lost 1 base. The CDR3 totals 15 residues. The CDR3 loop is CASSSHGTGSYEQYF. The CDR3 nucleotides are TGTGCCAGCAGCTCCCACGGGACAGGGTCCTACGAGCAGTACTTC.

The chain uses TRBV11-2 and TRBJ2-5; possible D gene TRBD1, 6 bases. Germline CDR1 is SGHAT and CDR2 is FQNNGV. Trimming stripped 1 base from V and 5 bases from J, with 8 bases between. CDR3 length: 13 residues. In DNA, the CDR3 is TGTGCCAGCAGCTTAGCAGGGGCCGAGACCCAGTACTTC. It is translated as CASSLAGAETQYF.

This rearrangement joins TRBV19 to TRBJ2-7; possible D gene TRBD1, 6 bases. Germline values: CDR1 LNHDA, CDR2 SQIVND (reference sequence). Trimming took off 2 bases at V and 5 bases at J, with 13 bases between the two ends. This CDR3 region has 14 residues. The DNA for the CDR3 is TGTGCCAGTAGTATACGGCACAGGGATGACGAGCAGTACTTC. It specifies CASSIRHRDDEQYF.

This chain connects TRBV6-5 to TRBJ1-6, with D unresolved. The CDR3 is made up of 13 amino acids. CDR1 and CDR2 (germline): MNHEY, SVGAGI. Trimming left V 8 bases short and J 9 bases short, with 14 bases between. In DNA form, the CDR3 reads TGTGCCAGCGGCCCCTTTTTTGGTTCACCCCTCCACTTT. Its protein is CASGPFFGSPLHF.

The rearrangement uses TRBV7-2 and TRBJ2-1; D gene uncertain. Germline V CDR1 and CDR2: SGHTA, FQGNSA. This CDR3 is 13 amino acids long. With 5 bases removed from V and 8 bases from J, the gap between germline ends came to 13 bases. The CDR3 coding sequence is TGTGCCAGCAGCCAGGAAGTTGTAGATGAGCAGTTCTTC. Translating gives CASSQEVVDEQFF. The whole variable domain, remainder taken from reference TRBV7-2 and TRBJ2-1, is GAGVSQSPSNKVTEKGKDVELRCDPISGHTALYWYRQSLGQGLEFLIYFQGNSAPDKSGLPSDRFSAERTGGSVSTLTIQRTQQEDSAVYLCASSQEVVDEQFFGPGTRLTVL.

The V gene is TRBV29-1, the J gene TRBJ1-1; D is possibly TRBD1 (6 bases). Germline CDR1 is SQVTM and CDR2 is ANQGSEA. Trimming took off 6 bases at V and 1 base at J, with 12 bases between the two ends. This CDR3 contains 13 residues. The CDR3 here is CSVQGQGNTEAFF. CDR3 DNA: TGCAGCGTCCAGGGGCAGGGGAACACTGAAGCTTTCTTT.

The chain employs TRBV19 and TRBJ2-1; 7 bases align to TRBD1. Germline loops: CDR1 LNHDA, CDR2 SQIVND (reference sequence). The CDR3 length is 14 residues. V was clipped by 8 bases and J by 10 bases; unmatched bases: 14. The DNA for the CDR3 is TGTGCCAGTTCAAAGACAGGGAGCGCCGGGGAGCAGTTCTTC. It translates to CASSKTGSAGEQFF. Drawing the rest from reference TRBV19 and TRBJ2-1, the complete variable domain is DGGITQSPKYLFRKEGQNVTLSCEQNLNHDAMYWYRQDPGQGLRLIYYSQIVNDFQKGDIAEGYSVSREKKESFPLTVTSAQKNPTAFYLCASSKTGSAGEQFFGPGTRLTVL.

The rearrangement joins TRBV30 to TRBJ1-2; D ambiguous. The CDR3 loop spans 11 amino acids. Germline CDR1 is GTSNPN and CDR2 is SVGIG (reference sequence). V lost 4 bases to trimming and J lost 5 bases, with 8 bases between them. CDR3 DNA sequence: TGTGCCTGGAACAGAGATTATGGCTACACCTTC. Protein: CAWNRDYGYTF.